This T cell receptor beta chain came from a study of identical twins. TCRdb fed the 5' RACE reads into MiXCR, producing one record per CDR3 protein. Among some 900,000 distinct CDR3 sequences listed, about 12% were seen once. Germline-derived CDR1 and CDR2 are SQVTM and ANQGSEA. Trimming shortened V by 4 bases and J by 0 bases, and 13 bases separated the two germline ends. CDR3 length: 15 amino acids. Healthy Caucasian donors formed the entire cohort. A further study also used this sample, focusing on yellow fever vaccine responses in identical twins. That source adds: Twins reportedly appeared to share part of their vaccine T cell response while keeping part individual.

The sequenced sample was PBMCs. This clonotype was sampled from a woman younger than 30 in good health. J is TRBJ2-1 and V is TRBV29-1; no clear D gene. CDR3 loop: CSVGSNSPSYNEQFF. CDR3 bases: TGCAGCGTTGGAAGTAACTCCCCCTCCTACAATGAGCAGTTCTTC.